This T cell receptor beta chain was captured by sequencing in a study of cytomegalovirus exposure and HLA in healthy donors (dated by TCRdb to the late 2010s). A note on the overall study: In an earlier analysis of 550 to 750 of the donors, under 300 Gb of sequence data and roughly 100 million unique TCR beta sequences from 180 million or so T cells were reported. Genome-wide SNP genotypes for about 65% of the roughly 700 donors were used in a later genetic analysis, which treated that subset as a discovery cohort. In addition to the first cohort of around 670 subjects, a separate validation cohort of around 110 different subjects was used. An early release covering about 600 HLA-typed donors comprised 300 to 350 gigabases of sequencing data and roughly 86 million unique TCR sequences. The number of donors typed differed by locus, with roughly 620-630 for A, B, C, DRB1 and DQB1, roughly 520 for DQA1, about 610 for DPA1, and approximately 470 for DPB1. Four to six DR-DQ haplotypes were handled as single units for association and clustering, since linkage in the cohort was strong. The aim of the study was to test whether cataloging public T cell receptors could identify signatures of past pathogen exposure. A later analysis re-examined previously published TCR beta repertoires from several hundred donors and added high-resolution HLA genotyping to investigate patterns of TCR occurrence. Among some 400 genotyped donors of the cohort, an average of approximately 230,000 unique TCR beta nucleotide sequences were sequenced per donor, roughly 18% of them non-productive. Donor age, sex, ethnicity and CMV serostatus were compiled together with the repertoire data. Rather than using new phenotypic data, the later analysis identified candidate immune exposures from TCR beta sequences and from how often those sequences occurred across donors. Of the approximately 400 genotyped donors, around 81% fell in the genetic ancestry cluster associated with self-reported Caucasian donors. All discovery cohort repertoires had been generated using a single sequencing platform. The study combined high-throughput TCR immunosequencing, statistical association of individual TCRs with disease status, and machine learning to predict cytomegalovirus infection status. In an earlier analysis of roughly 600 of the donors, high-throughput TCR beta sequencing was used to judge whether each TCR beta V gene segment behaved as functional or pseudogenic. The study profiled the T cell repertoires of fewer than 850 subjects by immunosequencing and related them to cytomegalovirus serostatus. Both class I and class II loci were covered by HLA typing, at four-digit resolution.

Library preparation employed the immunoSEQ multiplex PCR assay. The multiplex PCR relied on a mix of 60 forward primers for TCR Vbeta segments and 13 reverse primers for TCR Jbeta segments. The CDR3 region of rearranged TCR beta genes was amplified from genomic DNA by a multiplex PCR assay. The Illumina HiSeq System was used to sequence the amplified TCR beta libraries as 87-base-pair reads. From the authors' description of their analysis: Across the 500 to 700 repertoires, a later analysis counted roughly 84 million unique TCR beta chains, some 11 million of which were shared by at least two donors. Raw reads were error-corrected and collapsed into unique sequences by a nearest-neighbor algorithm in which closely related sequences were merged to remove PCR and sequencing errors. Alignment of CDR3 sequences to IMGT reference sequences was used to assign V, D and J gene segments. For a sequence to be retained, at least a six-nucleotide match to both a V gene segment and a J gene segment was required. A rearrangement counted as productive if the CDR3 had no stop codons and remained in frame with V and J, and every other rearrangement counted as non-productive. CDR3 was defined by IMGT convention, running from the second conserved V-encoded cysteine to the conserved J-encoded phenylalanine. Sequences without an unambiguous match to a single V gene segment were excluded from the earlier analysis of several hundred of the donors. An earlier analysis of fewer than 750 of the donors called V segments functional above 56.7% productive rearrangements and segregating when the between-donor standard deviation exceeded 5%. To diagnose cytomegalovirus status from the catalog of TCR beta chain sequences, a statistical classification framework was built. In a later analysis, TCR nucleotide sequences were compared against IMGT/GENE-DB human TR gene sequences so that V and J genes could be assigned. The TCRdist pipeline was used in a later analysis to assign CDR3 sequences and most-parsimonious VDJ recombination scenarios. In a later analysis, each TCR beta chain was defined by its CDR3 amino acid sequence together with its V-gene family, and reads without a unique V-gene family were excluded. In a later analysis, some 600 highly shared, low-generation-probability nucleotide sequences were removed to address suspected cross-contamination and a sequencing artifact. A later analysis calculated a clonal expansion index for each public chain from normalized within-repertoire ranks of inferred template counts. In a later analysis, generation probabilities were computed with a VDJ recombination model fitted to out-of-frame rearrangements, and the resulting probabilities were checked against IGoR. A later analysis scored TCR-TCR, TCR-HLA and TCR-CMV co-occurrence with hypergeometric tests, applying a repertoire-size bias correction to TCR pairs. False discovery rates were estimated in a later analysis by permuting HLA or CMV assignments 20 times. In a later analysis, co-occurring TCRs were grouped with DBSCAN, and TCRdist sequence similarity was added when clustering was performed within HLA-allele-positive subsets. Repertoires with fewer than 30,000 or more than 120,000 public chains, plus five repertoires with anomalous nucleotide sharing, were excluded from co-occurrence clustering. This immuneACCESS table, as held by TCRdb, lists in-frame sequences with V and J called but not all clones. Of the missing ones, under half trace to an unresolved V gene in checked studies; the others have no known cause. The D gene and trimming were derived from the DNA, and the V and J assignments and clone size from that table. The sample table holds around 80,000 clones, of which around 60% were seen once. The top ten clones comprise approximately 4% of the sample.

Results and caveats for the whole study, not just this receptor: The only immune exposure information available for the cohort was CMV serostatus. Because HLA typing was missing for some donors at each locus, association tests included only the typed subset. Cytomegalovirus status was reported to be diagnosed by the classifier with high specificity and sensitivity in both the original and validation cohorts. The authors suggested that the approach could potentially be extended to other disease states and immunological phenotypes. Some IMGT-functional V segments, including TRBV6-2 and TRBV6-3, could not be distinguished by the 87-base-pair reads and were therefore excluded. The study gave a list of over 150 TCR beta chains associated with cytomegalovirus. In an earlier analysis of some 500 of the donors, most TCR beta V segments were observed in productive rearrangements about 90% or about 30% of the time, broadly matching IMGT annotations. A few of the identified cytomegalovirus-associated TCR beta chains were confirmed in vitro to be specific for cytomegalovirus antigens. A further reported finding was that TCR beta sequences accurately predicted the HLA-A and HLA-B alleles for most subjects in the first cohort. Sequencing depth was assumed to be roughly uniform across donors in the presence/absence analyses, though that assumption may not hold. A later analysis found that most CMV-associated TCR beta chains appeared HLA-restricted, with HLA associations seemingly driven largely by CMV exposure. When HLA alleles, especially DR and DQ, strongly co-occurred, attributing TCR associations to individual alleles was difficult. In a later analysis, TCR association rates were found to vary across HLA loci, with the most associated TCRs seen for DRB1 alleles and the fewest for HLA-C alleles. Most TCR sequences were observed very rarely across donors, whereas some public TCRs were present in many individuals. Specific HLA alleles were associated with over 15,000 TCR beta sequences at a false discovery rate of 0.05 in a later analysis. Correlated functional status among segregating V segments might be attributable to linkage disequilibrium, but an unknown experimental factor could not be ruled out. V-gene and J-gene trimming of TCR beta chains was associated with a missense DCLRE1C variant in a later genetic analysis, and the association was replicated in an independent cohort. A later genetic analysis reported fewer N-insertions in productive TCRs among donors in an Asian-associated ancestry cluster than the roughly 670-donor mean. This cohort had only TCR beta chains sequenced, and the lack of alpha or paired-chain data limited which features could be detected. In a later analysis, HLA-associated TCR beta chains showed more clonal expansion and lower generation probabilities than non-associated chains that were equally common. A cluster of highly shared sequence variants was judged likely to represent a technical artifact of the sequencing pipeline. A later analysis reported that several top co-occurrence clusters appeared linked to parvovirus B19, influenza, CMV and Epstein-Barr virus. Because counts were too low, seventeen rarely observed V segments, including chromosome 9 orphons, were excluded from the earlier analysis of 500 to 700 of the donors.

The cohort comprised more than 550 healthy bone marrow donors. All cohort members were sampled while nominally healthy, although unrecorded immune exposures were likely present. The donor tested CMV seropositive, placing the donor among the roughly 300 seropositive members of the cohort. Every donor gave a peripheral blood sample, and the peripheral blood mononuclear cells from that sample were used for TCR beta sequencing. The Qiagen DNeasy Blood Extraction Kit was used to extract genomic DNA from the blood cell samples. As to this clone: What this receptor recognizes is not known. No much larger clone exists at a distance of one base, and base qualities are not known.

V sheds 2 bases and J sheds 2 bases, leaving 16 bases between their ends. Including the terminal cysteine and phenylalanine, the CDR3 comprises 17 residues. Left in the record is the CDR3 DNA by itself, 51 bases read in frame from the first base. CDR1 SEHNR and CDR2 FQNEAQ are derived from the germline V gene (reference sequence). The chain joins TRBV7-9 to TRBJ1-5; D gene: possibly TRBD1, on 6 matching bases. Sequencing was performed on PBMCs. This TCR was sampled from a male donor in good health and CMV-seropositive. The nucleotide sequence reads TGTGCCAGCAGCTTATCCGGGGGGCTAAACGGCAATCAGCCCCAGCATTTT. This translates into CASSLSGGLNGNQPQHF.